These 31 T cell receptor beta chains share one sample of origin, sequenced in a study of beta chain features in type 1 diabetes. What was sequenced were expressed TCRB transcripts, since all of the isolated RNA had been reverse transcribed. The assay was immunoSEQ multiplex PCR, and TCRdb's table has in-frame clones only and misses some. The table shows over 500,000 clones, with 15% to 18% occurring only once. Sequenced input: naive CD4+ T cells from blood. The receptor set was obtained from a man aged 18 to 29 in good health.

This clone appeared a few times. This chain links TRBV5-4 with TRBJ2-1; 8 bases are shared with TRBD2. The CDR3 is 15 residues long. CDR1 and CDR2 from the germline V gene are SGHNT and YYREEE (reference sequence). Germline trimming cut 0 bases from V and 7 bases from J; bases unmatched to any gene: 6. In nucleotides, the CDR3 is TGTGCCAGCAGCTTGGTGCTAGCGGGTCGTAATGAGCAGTTCTTC. Translation: CASSLVLAGRNEQFF. Combining the CDR3 with reference TRBV5-4 and TRBJ2-1 gives the whole variable domain ETGVTQSPTHLIKTRGQQVTLRCSSQSGHNTVSWYQQALGQGPQFIFQYYREEENGRGNFPPRFSGLQFPNYSSELNVNALELDDSALYLCASSLVLAGRNEQFFGPGTRLTVL.

The CDR3 nucleotides are TGTGCCAGCAGCCTGGGATGGCTCGCCAAAAACATTCAGTACTTC. Its protein is CASSLGWLAKNIQYF. The chain carries TRBV5-4 and TRBJ2-4; D unclear. CDR1 and CDR2 (germline): SGHNT, YYREEE (reference sequence). The length of the CDR3 is 15 residues. V was pared by 4 bases and J by 1 base, with 12 bases between.

This clone was counted only a few times. J is TRBJ2-3 and V is TRBV27; D gene ambiguous. The germline V and J ends were trimmed by 3 bases and 2 bases, with 15 bases remaining between them. CDR3 length: 16 residues. From germline, CDR1 is MNHEY and CDR2 SMNVEV (reference sequence). CDR3 sequence: CASSFRPLRTTDTQYF. The CDR3 region has the DNA TGTGCCAGCAGTTTCCGACCCCTACGGACCACAGATACGCAGTATTTT.

The chain couples TRBV5-1 to TRBJ2-7, with D perhaps matching TRBD1 or TRBD2 (5 bases each). From germline, CDR1 is SGHRS and CDR2 YFSETQ. The CDR3 has 15 residues. Between the trimmed V and J ends, which lost 0 bases and 6 bases, there was a span of 16 bases. Written as DNA, the CDR3 is TGCGCCAGCAGCTTGGCCGTCGACAGAGGAGGCGAGCAGTACTTC. Translation gives CASSLAVDRGGEQYF.

This clone was observed a handful of times. The sample holds other DNA sequences that translate to the same CDR3. This chain uses TRBV7-9 with TRBJ1-1; 9 positions match TRBD1. V shed 2 bases and J 5 bases; nucleotides not matched to a gene: 3. CDR3 length: 14 residues. Germline V lookup: CDR1 SEHNR, CDR2 FQNEAQ (reference sequence). In DNA form, the CDR3 reads TGTGCCAGCAGCTTAAGTGGACAGGGGACTGAAGCTTTCTTT. This encodes CASSLSGQGTEAFF.

The rearrangement joins TRBV29-1 to TRBJ1-1, with D perhaps TRBD1 (5 bases). The CDR3 has 15 amino acids. V was pared by 7 bases and J by 1 base, with 19 bases between. Germline V CDR1 and CDR2: SQVTM, ANQGSEA. CDR3 DNA sequence: TGCAGCGCCCAACGAGATACAGGCCCGAACACTGAAGCTTTCTTT. Translated, it gives CSAQRDTGPNTEAFF.

This clone was recorded a few times. The V and J genes are TRBV4-2 and TRBJ1-3; 7 nucleotides agree with TRBD1. After removal of 4 bases from V and 4 bases from J, the junction contained 4 bases not matched to a gene. CDR1 and CDR2 from the germline V gene are LGHNA and YNFKEQ. The CDR3 is made up of 14 amino acids. CDR3 sequence reads: CASSRQGLGNTIYF. CDR3 DNA: TGTGCCAGCAGCCGACAGGGCCTCGGAAACACCATATATTTT.

This chain connects TRBV20-1 to TRBJ1-2, with D maybe TRBD1 (6 bases). Germline V gene lookup returns CDR1 DFQATT and CDR2 SNEGSKA (reference sequence). The CDR3 consists of 11 residues. In DNA, the CDR3 is TGCACCGGAAGGGGGAACTATGGCTACACCTTC. It yields the protein CTGRGNYGYTF.

This clone appeared a few times. The V call is TRBV5-8, the J call TRBJ2-7; TRBD2 matches at 10 bases. The CDR3 spans 15 residues. Germline loops: CDR1 SGHTS, CDR2 YDEGEE. Trimming at V came to 0 bases and at J to 4 bases, leaving 4 bases not matched to a gene. The CDR3 loop reads CASSLGTSGLYEQYF. In DNA, the CDR3 is TGTGCCAGCAGCTTGGGGACTAGCGGATTATACGAGCAGTACTTC.

The chain is built from TRBV7-9 and TRBJ1-5; D is uncertain. Germline CDR1 is SEHNR and CDR2 is FQNEAQ (reference sequence). The CDR3 loop spans 12 amino acids. Trimming removed 5 bases from V and 3 bases from J, with 5 bases in between. The CDR3 bases are TGTGCCAGCAGCCCAAACAATCAGCCCCAGCATTTT. It codes for CASSPNNQPQHF.

The table lists this clone with a few counts. This chain links TRBV7-2 with TRBJ2-3; TRBD2 matches at 15 bases. Germline CDR1 SGHTA, CDR2 FQGNSA. This CDR3 spans 18 amino acids. The junction had 3 bases not matched to a gene; V was cut back by 0 bases and J by 2 bases. CDR3: CASSLARTSGGATDTQYF. In DNA, the CDR3 is TGTGCCAGCAGCTTAGCGAGGACTAGCGGGGGGGCCACAGATACGCAGTATTTT.

Turning to this clone: Other nucleotide sequences in the sample specify the same CDR3. This rearrangement joins TRBV5-1 to TRBJ2-5; D not resolved. CDR3 length: 13 amino acids. The germline V gene has CDR1 SGHRS and CDR2 YFSETQ. V lost 2 bases, J lost 1 base, and 6 bases lay in between. CDR3 DNA sequence: TGCGCCAGCAGCTTAGGCTTCCAAGAGACCCAGTACTTC. Residues: CASSLGFQETQYF.

This clone was counted at least ten times. The chain joins TRBV5-4 to TRBJ2-1, with TRBD2 matching over 7 bases. Per germline, CDR1 SGHNT and CDR2 YYREEE (reference sequence). The CDR3 has 14 amino acids. V trimming: 6 bases; J trimming: 5 bases; junction bases outside the gene matches: 8. CDR3 nucleotides: TGTGCCAGCACGCCTTTGGCGGGGGACAATGAGCAGTTCTTC. Translating it yields CASTPLAGDNEQFF.

This clone was counted a few times. The V and J genes are TRBV7-2 and TRBJ2-5; D gene uncertain. V shed 5 bases and J shed 2 bases, with 12 bases lying between them. The CDR3 runs to 14 residues. CDR1 is SGHTA, CDR2 FQGNSA, per germline. CDR3: CASSVRHSQETQYF. DNA for the CDR3: TGTGCCAGCAGCGTACGGCACAGTCAAGAGACCCAGTACTTC.

The chain has TRBV19 and TRBJ1-1; D is unresolved. V shed 5 bases and J shed 1 base, with 5 bases lying between them. There are 12 residues in the CDR3. Germline V gives CDR1 LNHDA, CDR2 SQIVND (reference sequence). In nucleotides, the CDR3 is TGTGCCAGTAGTTTCGAGAACACTGAAGCTTTCTTT. The encoded protein is CASSFENTEAFF.

V and J are TRBV15 and TRBJ2-3; 9 nucleotides agree with TRBD2. Germline V gives CDR1 LNHNV, CDR2 YYDKDF (reference sequence). The CDR3 has 15 residues. J was trimmed by 7 bases and V by 1 base; bases with no gene match: 6. In nucleotides, the CDR3 is TGTGCCACCAGCAGAGGAGATAGCGGGGGTTATACGCAGTATTTT. Protein product: CATSRGDSGGYTQYF.

This clone has ten or more counts. This sequence joins TRBV28 and TRBJ2-1; D might be TRBD2 (5 bases). From germline, CDR1 is MDHEN and CDR2 SYDVKM. The CDR3 loop spans 16 amino acids. V lost 6 bases and J lost 1, with 16 bases in between. CDR3 DNA: TGTGCCAGCAGCAATTTCCCTCCGGGGTCCTACAATGAGCAGTTCTTC. Translated: CASSNFPPGSYNEQFF.

This clone was seen a few times. V and J are TRBV29-1 and TRBJ1-1; D may be TRBD1 (5 bases). The germline gives CDR1 SQVTM, CDR2 ANQGSEA. This CDR3 spans 16 amino acids. Trimming left V 5 bases short and J 0 bases short, with 19 bases between. The CDR3 is CSVHRDGGAMNTEAFF. The CDR3 nucleotides read TGCAGCGTTCACCGGGACGGAGGGGCTATGAACACTGAAGCTTTCTTT.

The chain employs TRBV28 and TRBJ1-2, with D possibly being TRBD1 (6 bases). The CDR3 runs 16 residues. Germline lookup yields CDR1 MDHEN and CDR2 SYDVKM. V lost 6 bases and J lost 0, with 17 bases in between. The CDR3 protein is CASSSGQKQANYGYTF. The CDR3 region has the DNA TGTGCCAGCAGCTCGGGACAAAAACAAGCTAACTATGGCTACACCTTC.

This clone showed up just a few times. CDR3 in amino acids: CASTPGLVMVNEQFF. The CDR3 DNA is TGTGCCAGTACCCCGGGCCTAGTAATGGTCAATGAGCAGTTCTTC. This chain connects TRBV19 to TRBJ2-1; D gene ambiguous. Trimming removed 7 bases from V and 6 bases from J, with 19 bases in between. Germline V CDR1 and CDR2: LNHDA, SQIVND (reference sequence). This CDR3 has 15 amino acids.

The V gene is TRBV19, the J gene TRBJ2-5; D may be TRBD1 or TRBD2 (5 bases each). Germline CDR1 is LNHDA and CDR2 is SQIVND (reference sequence). The V end was cut by 4 bases, the J end by 8 bases, with 14 bases between. The CDR3 has 13 residues. CDR3 sequence (DNA): TGTGCCAGTAGTACGCTCGGGGCTCAAACCCAGTACTTC. Its translation is CASSTLGAQTQYF.

This clone occurred a few times. This chain links TRBV29-1 with TRBJ2-2; TRBD2 aligns across 8 bases. The CDR3 has 14 residues. Losses at the gene ends were 4 bases for V and 4 bases for J; bases not matched to a gene: 5. CDR1 is SQVTM, CDR2 ANQGSEA, per germline. The CDR3: CSVGSGGITGELFF. CDR3 DNA sequence: TGCAGCGTTGGGAGCGGGGGTATCACCGGGGAGCTGTTTTTT.

The chain carries TRBV7-2 and TRBJ1-1; 8 positions match TRBD1. Germline V gene data show CDR1 as SGHTA and CDR2 as FQGNSA. Losses at the gene ends were 4 bases for V and 4 bases for J; bases not matched to a gene: 5. This CDR3 has 14 amino acids. The CDR3 here is CASSSGQGPTEAFF. CDR3 DNA: TGTGCCAGCAGCTCCGGACAGGGTCCCACTGAAGCTTTCTTT.

This clone has only a few counts. The V call is TRBV5-4, the J call TRBJ2-7; a weak D match, TRBD1 (7 bases). Germline CDR1 and CDR2: SGHNT and YYREEE (reference sequence). With 5 bases removed from V and 4 bases from J, the gap between germline ends came to 16 bases. The CDR3 sequence is 14 residues long. The CDR3 nucleotides read TGTGCCAGCAGAGGGGGCGGGAATTTATACGAGCAGTACTTC. It yields the protein CASRGGGNLYEQYF.

This rearrangement joins TRBV15 to TRBJ2-7, with D hard to call. Germline CDR1 reads LNHNV; CDR2 reads YYDKDF (reference sequence). V was cut by 0 bases and J by 2 bases, with 5 bases left in between. The CDR3 spans 13 residues. The CDR3 loop reads CATSRDGPYEQYF. CDR3 nucleotide sequence: TGTGCCACCAGCAGAGATGGCCCCTACGAGCAGTACTTC.

The V and J genes are TRBV5-1 and TRBJ1-2; D ambiguous. The CDR3 is 15 amino acids. Germline V lookup: CDR1 SGHRS, CDR2 YFSETQ. V was cut by 2 bases and J by 1 base, with 12 bases left in between. CDR3 in amino acids: CASSFYGRLNYGYTF. The CDR3 nucleotides read TGCGCCAGCAGCTTTTACGGCAGGCTTAACTATGGCTACACCTTC.

This clone was seen more than once but under ten times. The chain uses TRBV12-5 and TRBJ1-2; D gene unclear. V lost 0 bases and J lost 0, with 14 bases in between. Germline CDR1 is LGHNT and CDR2 is FRNRAP. This CDR3 region has 17 residues. The CDR3 is CASGLVLGRHANYGYTF. In DNA, the CDR3 is TGTGCTAGTGGTTTGGTACTGGGAAGACACGCTAACTATGGCTACACCTTC.

V is TRBV7-8 and J is TRBJ2-2; D not resolved. The ends were cut back, 3 bases at V and 0 bases at J, with 20 bases in the middle. The germline V gene encodes CDR1 SGHVS and CDR2 FQNEAQ. The CDR3 is 19 amino acids. The CDR3 DNA is TGTGCCAGCAGCTTTTGGGTCCCGCGACGCCTCGCGAACACCGGGGAGCTGTTTTTT. It codes for CASSFWVPRRLANTGELFF.

The V and J genes are TRBV9 and TRBJ2-2, with a tentative D call TRBD2 (5 bases). The ends were cut back, 7 bases at V and 2 bases at J, with 6 bases in the middle. CDR1 and CDR2 (germline): SGDLS, YYNGEE. This CDR3 contains 12 residues. CDR3 region: CASRDNTGELFF. In DNA form, the CDR3 reads TGTGCCAGCCGGGATAACACCGGGGAGCTGTTTTTT.

This chain uses TRBV4-3 with TRBJ2-5; D is uncertain. Germline V gene lookup returns CDR1 LGHNA and CDR2 YSLEER. The CDR3 consists of 14 residues. The germline V and J ends were trimmed by 0 bases and 1 base, with 6 bases remaining between them. CDR3 residues: CASSQEVSQETQYF. For the CDR3, the DNA is TGCGCCAGCAGCCAAGAGGTCAGCCAAGAGACCCAGTACTTC.

This clone was counted only a few times. The chain combines TRBV5-1 with TRBJ2-7, with D unresolved. The V and J ends lost 5 bases and 2 bases respectively, with 14 bases between them. The CDR3 consists of 14 residues. Germline V gene lookup returns CDR1 SGHRS and CDR2 YFSETQ. The DNA of the CDR3 is TGCGCCAGCAGAGATTACACGGCCCCCTACGAGCAGTACTTC. Translation gives CASRDYTAPYEQYF.